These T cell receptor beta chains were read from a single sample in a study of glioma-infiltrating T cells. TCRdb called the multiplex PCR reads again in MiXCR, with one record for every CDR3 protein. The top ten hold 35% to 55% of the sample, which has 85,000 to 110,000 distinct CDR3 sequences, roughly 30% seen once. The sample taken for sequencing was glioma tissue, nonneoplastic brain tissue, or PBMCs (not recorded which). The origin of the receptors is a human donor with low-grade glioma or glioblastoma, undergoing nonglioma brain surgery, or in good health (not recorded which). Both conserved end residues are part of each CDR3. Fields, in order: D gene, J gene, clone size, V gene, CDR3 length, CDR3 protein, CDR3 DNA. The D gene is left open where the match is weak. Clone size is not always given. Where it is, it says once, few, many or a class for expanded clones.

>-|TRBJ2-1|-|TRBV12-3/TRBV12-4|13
CASSPRRDNEQSF
TGTGCCAGCTCACCTAGGCGGGACAATGAGCAGTCCTTC
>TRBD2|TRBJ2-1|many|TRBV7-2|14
CASSLAGTNNEQFF
TGTGCCAGCAGCTTAGCCGGGACTAACAATGAGCAGTTCTTC
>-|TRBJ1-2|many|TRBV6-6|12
CASSYGENGYTF
TGTGCCAGCAGTTACGGAGAAAATGGCTACACCTTC
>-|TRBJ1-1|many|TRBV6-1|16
CASSPRVVHMNTEAFF
TGTGCCAGCAGTCCCCGCGTGGTCCACATGAACACTGAAGCTTTCTTT
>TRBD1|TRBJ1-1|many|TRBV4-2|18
CASSQDLRGQTMNTEAFF
TGTGCCAGCAGCCAAGATCTTAGGGGGCAGACTATGAACACTGAAGCTTTCTTT
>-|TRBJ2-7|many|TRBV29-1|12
CSVVGSPYEQYF
TGCAGCGTTGTGGGTTCCCCCTACGAGCAGTACTTC
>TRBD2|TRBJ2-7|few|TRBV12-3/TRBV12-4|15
CASSLGRGGTYEQYF
TGTGCCAGCAGTTTGGGGCGGGGGGGAACCTACGAGCAGTACTTC
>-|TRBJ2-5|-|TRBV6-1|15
CASSLFTGDTETQYF
TGTGCCAGCAGTTTATTCACCGGGGACACAGAGACCCAGTACTTC
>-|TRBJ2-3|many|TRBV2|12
CASSLTRDTQYF
TGTGCCAGCAGCCTAACTAGAGATACGCAGTATTTT
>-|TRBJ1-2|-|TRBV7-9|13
CASSPQVQYGYTF
TGTGCCAGCAGCCCACAGGTCCAATATGGCTACACCTTC